The clone carrying this T cell receptor (beta chain) appeared a few times. What it binds is unknown. The limits of the CDR3 on the DNA are not certain, so only TCRdb's listed CDR3 is given. This sample is part of a study of T-cell memory formation after mild COVID-19. Background on the study: Largely, TCR clusters stayed within a single donor.

Study conclusions and caveats: Among clones contracting day 15 to 85, CD4/CD8 was balanced, whereas later expanders leaned CD4+. The study detected some responding clones in pre-infection memory, suggesting cross-reactive memory joined.

The CDR3 adds up to 11 amino acids, both ends counted. Germline CDR1 reads MNHEY; CDR2 reads SVGAGI. Barcoded TCR alpha and TCR beta cDNA libraries with UMIs came from 5'RACE using constant-segment primers. TCRdb processed the 5' RACE reads anew with MiXCR; each CDR3 protein has one entry. The top ten hold about a fifth of the sample, which has some 350,000 distinct CDR3 sequences, approximately 13% seen once. The sequenced material came from PBMCs or a T cell subset sorted from them (not recorded which). V gene TRBV6-5 combines with J gene TRBJ1-1; TRBD1 was called by the table and not checked on the DNA. This receptor was identified in a man aged 18 to 30 who had mild COVID-19 (a few samples of this study predate the infection). Cell type and time point are not known. This chain's CDR3 is CASSFGQGTFF.